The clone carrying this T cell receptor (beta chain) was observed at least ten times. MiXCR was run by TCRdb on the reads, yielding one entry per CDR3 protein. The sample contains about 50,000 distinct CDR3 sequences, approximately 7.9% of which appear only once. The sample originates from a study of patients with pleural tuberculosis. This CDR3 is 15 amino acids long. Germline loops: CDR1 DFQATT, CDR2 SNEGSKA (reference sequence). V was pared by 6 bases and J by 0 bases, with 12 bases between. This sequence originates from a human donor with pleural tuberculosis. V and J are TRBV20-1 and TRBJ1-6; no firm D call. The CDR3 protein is CSADLRSSYNSPLHF. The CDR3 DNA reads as TGCAGTGCCGACCTCAGGAGCTCCTATAATTCACCCCTCCACTTT.